The 24 T cell receptor beta chains below all came from one sample that was sequenced in a study of shared clonotypes between healthy human individuals. The naive CD8 fraction comprised CD45RO-negative cells positively selected for CCR7 and excluded terminally differentiated effector memory CD45RA+ cells. The repertoire was sequenced with immunoSEQ multiplex PCR; TCRdb's copy has only in-frame clones and lacks some. The sample holds 800,000 to 950,000 clones, about 96% seen once. The sequenced sample was naive CD8+ T cells sorted from blood. The receptor set was obtained from a man in his thirties or forties in good health.

This chain links TRBV5-1 with TRBJ1-3, with D maybe TRBD1 (5 bases). From germline, CDR1 is SGHRS and CDR2 YFSETQ. Trimming left V 4 bases short and J 0 bases short, with 11 bases between. The CDR3 has 15 amino acids. CDR3 sequence reads: CASSRDFSSGNTIYF. In nucleotides, the CDR3 is TGCGCCAGCAGCCGGGACTTCAGCTCTGGAAACACCATATATTTT.

This chain links TRBV6-1 with TRBJ2-7; 8 bases are shared with TRBD2. The CDR3 extends over 15 amino acids. Germline lookup yields CDR1 MNHNS and CDR2 SASEGT. V was pared by 6 bases and J by 3 bases, with 10 bases of the junction left unmatched. CDR3 nucleotide sequence: TGTGCCAGCAGCGGGGGGTATAGCGGGATCTACGAGCAGTACTTC. Protein product: CASSGGYSGIYEQYF.

The sample holds one count of this clone. The rearrangement links TRBV14 to TRBJ2-1; D is unresolved. Germline CDR1 SGHDN, CDR2 FVKESK. V was cut by 4 bases and J by 0 bases, with 10 bases left in between. There are 15 residues in the CDR3. The CDR3 loop reads CASSPRASSYNEQFF. The CDR3 DNA sequence: TGTGCCAGCAGCCCCCGGGCCTCCTCCTACAATGAGCAGTTCTTC.

This rearrangement joins TRBV5-1 to TRBJ2-2, with a tentative D call TRBD2 (5 bases). The germline V gene has CDR1 SGHRS and CDR2 YFSETQ. Trimming removed 4 bases from V and 4 bases from J, with 14 bases in between. The CDR3 has 15 residues. DNA for the CDR3: TGCGCCAGCAGCCGCGGCGGGCTCGGCACCGGGGAGCTGTTTTTT. It is translated as CASSRGGLGTGELFF.

This clone was seen only a few times. CDR3 DNA sequence: TGTGCCACCTCAAAAGAGGCGACTTTCTCCTACGAGCAGTACTTC. Its translation is CATSKEATFSYEQYF. The chain has TRBV2 and TRBJ2-7; D unclear. This CDR3 comprises 15 residues. The germline V and J ends were trimmed by 10 bases and 0 bases, with 19 bases remaining between them. Germline V gene sequence: CDR1 SNHLY, CDR2 FYNNEI.

This clone was recorded only once. Other DNA sequences of this sample code for an identical CDR3. V usage is TRBV27 and J usage is TRBJ2-7, with D maybe TRBD1 (5 bases). Trimming took 2 bases from V and 3 from J, leaving 8 bases between them. CDR1 and CDR2 from the germline V gene are MNHEY and SMNVEV (reference sequence). The CDR3 is made up of 13 amino acids. The CDR3 DNA follows: TGTGCCAGCAGTTTAACAGGAGACTACGAGCAGTACTTC. Protein product: CASSLTGDYEQYF.

This chain uses TRBV10-1 with TRBJ2-2; 12 bases agree with TRBD1. The CDR3 loop spans 16 amino acids. CDR1 WNHNN and CDR2 SYGVQD come from the germline V gene (reference sequence). The V segment lost 5 bases and the J segment 4 bases; nucleotides outside the gene matches: 5. CDR3 protein: CASSTGTGGSTGELFF. DNA of the CDR3: TGCGCCAGCAGTACCGGGACAGGGGGCTCCACCGGGGAGCTGTTTTTT.

V and J are TRBV2 and TRBJ2-1; D remains ambiguous. Germline CDR1 reads SNHLY; CDR2 reads FYNNEI. Trimming stripped 4 bases from V and 1 base from J, with 8 bases between. This CDR3 region has 14 residues. CDR3: CASSVPESYNEQFF. The CDR3 DNA reads TGTGCCAGCAGTGTGCCGGAGTCCTACAATGAGCAGTTCTTC.

V and J are TRBV9 and TRBJ2-7; no reliable D call. V was pared by 0 bases and J by 0 bases, with 10 bases between. The germline gives CDR1 SGDLS, CDR2 YYNGEE. This CDR3 contains 15 residues. This CDR3 is CASSVGDGNSYEQYF. The DNA of the CDR3 is TGTGCCAGCAGCGTAGGCGACGGCAACTCCTACGAGCAGTACTTC.

The rearrangement links TRBV5-1 to TRBJ2-3; either TRBD1 or TRBD2 may fit D (5 bases each). CDR3 length: 16 amino acids. Germline V CDR1 and CDR2: SGHRS, YFSETQ. V was pared by 3 bases and J by 0 bases, with 14 bases between. The CDR3 loop reads CASSSGTGPSTDTQYF. The CDR3 DNA sequence: TGCGCCAGCAGCTCGGGGACGGGACCTAGCACAGATACGCAGTATTTT.

This rearrangement joins TRBV4-2 to TRBJ2-7; TRBD2 matches 7 bases. CDR3 length: 16 residues. The germline gives CDR1 LGHNA, CDR2 YNFKEQ. J gave up 4 bases and V 1 base, and 10 bases lay outside the gene matches. CDR3 residues: CASSQGGGSFPYEQYF. In DNA, the CDR3 is TGTGCCAGCAGCCAAGGGGGCGGGAGTTTTCCTTACGAGCAGTACTTC.

V is TRBV4-1 and J is TRBJ2-1; TRBD2 matches at 14 bases. The CDR3 loop spans 14 amino acids. Trimming cost V 10 bases and J 7 bases; bases outside gene matches: 6. Germline CDR1 and CDR2: MGHRA and YSYEKL. For the CDR3, the DNA is TGCGCCACCATCGGGACTAGCGGGAGTAATGAGCAGTTCTTC. Protein sequence: CATIGTSGSNEQFF.

The chain is built from TRBV5-6 and TRBJ2-2, with D tentatively TRBD1 (5 bases). Trimming removed 2 bases from V and 6 bases from J, with 11 bases in between. This CDR3 contains 14 residues. Germline values: CDR1 SGHDT, CDR2 YYEEEE. The CDR3 sequence is CASSFLRVPGELFF. The CDR3 coding sequence is TGTGCCAGCAGCTTTCTCAGGGTTCCCGGGGAGCTGTTTTTT.

The chain is built from TRBV27 and TRBJ1-1, with 8 bases identical to TRBD1. The junction had 5 bases not matched to a gene; V was cut back by 3 bases and J by 5 bases. The CDR3 runs to 14 residues. The V gene's germline CDR1 is MNHEY and CDR2 SMNVEV (reference sequence). The CDR3 region has the DNA TGTGCCAGCAGTTTGGACAGGGCTGGGACTGAAGCTTTCTTT. Translated: CASSLDRAGTEAFF.

This sequence joins TRBV4-2 and TRBJ2-7, with 8 nucleotides matching TRBD1. Losses at the gene ends were 3 bases for V and 7 bases for J; bases not matched to a gene: 8. Germline CDR1 and CDR2: LGHNA and YNFKEQ. CDR3 length equals 14 residues. The CDR3: CASSQDRVDDEQYF. CDR3 nucleotides: TGTGCCAGCAGCCAGGACAGGGTTGATGATGAGCAGTACTTC.

The V and J genes are TRBV10-2 and TRBJ1-2; D uncertain. Trimming cost V 3 bases and J 6 bases, with 8 bases left between them. This CDR3 has 12 amino acids. Germline V gene data show CDR1 as WSHSY and CDR2 as SAAADI. CDR3 region: CASSDTGDGYTF. The DNA of the CDR3 is TGCGCCAGCAGTGATACGGGCGATGGCTACACCTTC.

V and J are TRBV7-9 and TRBJ2-7, with 10 bases that match TRBD1. Germline lookup yields CDR1 SEHNR and CDR2 FQNEAQ (reference sequence). This CDR3 comprises 16 residues. Trimming removed 1 base from V and 5 bases from J; junction bases left unmatched: 8. CDR3 DNA sequence: TGTGCCAGCAGCTTAGTGTTGGGACAGGGGACCCACGAGCAGTACTTC. Its protein is CASSLVLGQGTHEQYF.

This clone was detected only once. The chain joins TRBV7-2 to TRBJ2-3; possible D gene TRBD1, 5 bases. The ends were cut back, 3 bases at V and 3 bases at J, with 19 bases in the middle. The germline gives CDR1 SGHTA, CDR2 FQGNSA. The CDR3 has 17 residues. The CDR3 sequence is CASSFFSREHYTDTQYF. CDR3 DNA sequence: TGTGCCAGCAGCTTCTTTTCCAGGGAACATTATACAGATACGCAGTATTTT.

CDR3 protein: CASASGSRYEQYF. CDR3 nucleotide sequence: TGTGCCAGTGCCAGCGGGAGTAGGTACGAGCAGTACTTC. The chain is built from TRBV19 and TRBJ2-7; 8 positions agree with TRBD2. Trimming removed 8 bases from V and 4 bases from J; junction bases left unmatched: 7. In germline, CDR1 is LNHDA, CDR2 SQIVND (reference sequence). The CDR3 has 13 amino acids.

The V gene is TRBV7-9, the J gene TRBJ2-1, with TRBD2 matching 8 bases. The CDR3 is 15 amino acids. The V and J ends lost 5 bases and 9 bases, in that order; junction bases with no gene match: 12. The germline V gene encodes CDR1 SEHNR and CDR2 FQNEAQ (reference sequence). The CDR3 DNA reads TGTGCCAGCAGCCATTGGGGACTAGAGGTCGCTGAGCAGTTCTTC. Amino acid sequence: CASSHWGLEVAEQFF.

V usage is TRBV10-3 and J usage is TRBJ2-7, with 8 bases lining up with TRBD2. The ends lost 8 bases at V and 1 base at J; junction bases unmatched: 10. Germline CDR1 reads ENHRY; CDR2 reads SYGVKD. The length of the CDR3 is 15 residues. The CDR3 DNA reads TGTGCCATCGGGGCCCTACTAGCGGAATCCTACGAGCAGTACTTC. Its protein product is CAIGALLAESYEQYF.

V usage is TRBV27 and J usage is TRBJ2-2; tentative D call: TRBD2 (5 bases). Trimming removed 3 bases at V and 1 base at J, with 9 bases between. This CDR3 is built from 15 residues. Germline V gives CDR1 MNHEY, CDR2 SMNVEV (reference sequence). The CDR3 is CASSLGAGNTGELFF. The CDR3 DNA reads TGTGCCAGCAGTTTGGGAGCCGGGAACACCGGGGAGCTGTTTTTT.

This sequence joins TRBV9 and TRBJ1-2; D remains ambiguous. The CDR3 covers 16 residues. Trimming shortened V by 7 bases and J by 5 bases, and 24 bases separated the two germline ends. Germline assignment: CDR1 SGDLS and CDR2 YYNGEE. CDR3 region: CASGPGLEKPRYGYTF. CDR3 nucleotides: TGTGCCAGCGGACCGGGTCTCGAAAAGCCCCGTTATGGCTACACCTTC.

This chain connects TRBV5-1 to TRBJ1-5, with no clear D. Germline CDR1 SGHRS, CDR2 YFSETQ. V was shortened by 1 base and J by 0 bases, with 8 bases between the two germline ends. The CDR3 is made up of 15 amino acids. CDR3 in DNA: TGCGCCAGCAGCTTGTACGGTAATAGCAATCAGCCCCAGCATTTT. Protein: CASSLYGNSNQPQHF.